Sequencing of this T cell receptor beta chain was carried out in a study of vaccination and CD4 T cells after COVID-19. The assay that was used to sequence DNA from cultured CD4+ T cells was the Oncomine TCR Beta short-read assay. Cultures of CD4+ T cells served as the source for extracting genomic DNA. TCRdb fed the PCR reads into MiXCR, producing one record per CDR3 protein. This sample carries several thousand distinct CDR3 sequences, 30% to 45% of them seen once, and the ten largest clones take roughly 23%. Described treatment: approximately 9-day PBMC culture with coronavirus spike peptide pools or control peptides (ViraFEST assay). The collection of CD4+ T cells from the unexposed donor took place before the COVID-19 pandemic (2011-2018). V lost 2 bases, J lost 5 bases, and 9 bases lay in between. Germline V CDR1 and CDR2: KGHSH, LQKENI. This CDR3 comprises 13 residues. As regards this clonotype: Its cognate antigen is unknown.

This TCR derives from a human donor in good health. This chain connects TRBV18 to TRBJ1-1; no clear D gene. Specimen: CD4+ T cells from blood, cultured in vitro. DNA for the CDR3: TGTGCCAGCTCACCAGTGATACGTACTGAAGCTTTCTTT. Protein: CASSPVIRTEAFF.